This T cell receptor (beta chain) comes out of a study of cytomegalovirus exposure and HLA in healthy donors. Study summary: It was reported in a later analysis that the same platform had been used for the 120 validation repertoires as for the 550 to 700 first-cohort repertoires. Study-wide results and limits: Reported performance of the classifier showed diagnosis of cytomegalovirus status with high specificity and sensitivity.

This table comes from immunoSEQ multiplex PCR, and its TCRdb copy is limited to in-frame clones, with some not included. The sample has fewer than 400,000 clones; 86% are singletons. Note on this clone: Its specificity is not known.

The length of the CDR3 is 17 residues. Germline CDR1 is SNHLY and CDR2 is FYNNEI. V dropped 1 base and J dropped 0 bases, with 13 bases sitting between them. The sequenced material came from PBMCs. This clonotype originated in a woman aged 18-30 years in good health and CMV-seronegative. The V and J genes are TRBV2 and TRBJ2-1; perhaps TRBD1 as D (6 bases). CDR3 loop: CASSEGGQLSSYNEQFF. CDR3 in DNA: TGTGCCAGCAGTGAAGGAGGACAGTTAAGCTCCTACAATGAGCAGTTCTTC.